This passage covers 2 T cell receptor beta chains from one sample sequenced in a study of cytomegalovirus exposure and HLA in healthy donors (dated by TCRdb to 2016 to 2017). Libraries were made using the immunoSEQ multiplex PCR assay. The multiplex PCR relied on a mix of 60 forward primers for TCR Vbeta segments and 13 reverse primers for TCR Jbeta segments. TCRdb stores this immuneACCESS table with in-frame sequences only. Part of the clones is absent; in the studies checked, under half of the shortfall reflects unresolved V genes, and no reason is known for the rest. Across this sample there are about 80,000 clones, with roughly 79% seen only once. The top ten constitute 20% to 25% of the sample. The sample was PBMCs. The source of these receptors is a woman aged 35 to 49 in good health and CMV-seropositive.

The CDR3 spells CATSRTGYEQYF. CDR3 DNA sequence: TGTGCCACCAGCAGGACTGGGTACGAGCAGTACTTC. The genes are TRBV15 and TRBJ2-7; D gene ambiguous. The CDR3 sequence is 12 residues long. CDR1 LNHNV and CDR2 YYDKDF come from the germline V gene (reference sequence). Between the trimmed V and J ends, which lost 3 bases and 4 bases, there was a span of 7 bases.

The CDR3: CASSVGGRAADTQYF. The DNA for the CDR3 is TGTGCCAGCAGCGTCGGCGGGAGGGCCGCAGATACGCAGTATTTT. This chain links TRBV11-3 with TRBJ2-3; TRBD2 matches 9 bases. With V trimmed by 5 bases and J by 4 bases, 7 bases remained unmatched. Germline CDR1 SGHNT, CDR2 YENEEA. The CDR3 is 15 amino acids. The full variable domain, rest sourced from reference TRBV11-3 and TRBJ2-3, is EAGVVQSPRYKIIEKKQPVAFWCNPISGHNTLYWYLQNLGQGPELLIRYENEEAVDDSQLPKDRFSAERLKGVDSTLKIQPAELGDSAVYLCASSVGGRAADTQYFGPGTRLTVL.